A selection of T cell receptor beta chains follows, all from one sample in a study of shared T cell receptors in the human thymus. The protocol was immunoSEQ multiplex PCR, while the TCRdb copy is restricted to in-frame clones and leaves out a portion. The data contain hundreds of thousands of clones, around 87% of them singletons. These sequences were also reported in another study, on human thymus T cells.

Material: thymocytes. Every receptor here comes from a boy under two years old with a congenital heart defect. The CDR3 runs from the conserved cysteine through the conserved F or W. D genes are given only for firm matches. Size values are once, few and many counts, or a class for expanded clones, and some rows have none.

>.|TRBV7-8|TRBJ2-3|TRBD2
CATTPGLAGGNGVTDTQYF
TGTGCCACCACCCCGGGACTAGCGGGAGGGAACGGTGTGACAGATACGCAGTATTTT
>.|TRBV5-5|TRBJ2-2|.
CASSLMARGRPGELFF
TGTGCCAGCAGCTTGATGGCGCGGGGGCGTCCCGGGGAGCTGTTTTTT
>.|TRBV5-6|TRBJ1-2|.
CASSLILNYGYTF
TGTGCCAGCAGCTTAATCCTTAACTATGGCTACACCTTC
>.|TRBV10-3|TRBJ1-2|.
CAISERVGREDGYGYTF
TGTGCCATCAGTGAGAGGGTGGGCAGGGAAGACGGTTATGGCTACACCTTC
>.|TRBV5-4|TRBJ2-2|.
CASSLNGTRGTVELFF
TGTGCCAGCAGCTTGAACGGGACTAGGGGGACAGTGGAGCTGTTTTTT
>.|TRBV5-5|TRBJ2-5|TRBD2
CASSLGPTSVWETQYF
TGTGCCAGCAGCTTGGGGCCGACTAGCGTCTGGGAGACCCAGTACTTC
>.|TRBV5-1|TRBJ2-1|.
CASSNVRSSYNEQFF
TGCGCCAGCAGCAACGTCCGGAGCTCCTACAATGAGCAGTTCTTC
>.|TRBV5-1|TRBJ1-1|.
CASSREDTEAFF
TGCGCCAGCAGCAGGGAGGACACTGAAGCTTTCTTT
>.|TRBV28|TRBJ2-7|.
CASRNQGEEQYF
TGTGCCAGCAGAAATCAGGGTGAGGAGCAGTACTTC
>.|TRBV4-1|TRBJ2-1|TRBD1
CASSHNRGRLYNEQFF
TGCGCCAGCAGCCACAACAGGGGGCGTCTCTACAATGAGCAGTTCTTC
>.|TRBV19|TRBJ2-6|.
CASSPFPGVSSGANVLTF
TGTGCCAGTAGTCCGTTCCCGGGAGTAAGCTCTGGGGCCAACGTCCTGACTTTC
>.|TRBV19|TRBJ2-1|.
CASSIGGRNYNEQFF
TGTGCCAGTAGTATCGGGGGTCGGAACTACAATGAGCAGTTCTTC
>.|TRBV11-2|TRBJ1-4|TRBD1
CATQNRGRDEKLFF
TGTGCCACCCAAAACAGGGGGCGGGATGAAAAACTGTTTTTT
>few|TRBV7-9|TRBJ2-3|.
CASSLELGITDTQYF
TGTGCCAGCAGCTTAGAACTCGGTATCACAGATACGCAGTATTTT
>.|TRBV7-9|TRBJ2-2|.
CASSRPRRTSAGNTGELFF
TGTGCCAGCAGCCGACCCCGGCGGACTTCAGCAGGGAACACCGGGGAGCTGTTTTTT
>.|TRBV5-8|TRBJ2-7|.
CASTLAAYEQYF
TGTGCCAGCACACTAGCCGCCTACGAGCAGTACTTC
>.|TRBV4-3|TRBJ2-3|.
CASSQEGVVGTDTQYF
TGCGCCAGCAGCCAAGAGGGCGTAGTCGGCACAGATACGCAGTATTTT
>.|TRBV29-1|TRBJ1-2|.
CSVLTGVYGYTF
TGCAGCGTTCTAACAGGAGTTTATGGCTACACCTTC
>.|TRBV6-1|TRBJ1-5|TRBD1
CASSHRGYSNQPQHF
TGTGCCAGCAGCCACAGGGGGTATAGCAATCAGCCCCAGCATTTT
>.|TRBV28|TRBJ1-5|TRBD1
CASSHLRGGQGAAGNQPQHF
TGTGCCAGCAGCCATTTACGCGGGGGACAGGGGGCAGCGGGCAATCAGCCCCAGCATTTT
>.|TRBV7-8|TRBJ2-7|TRBD1
CASSFQGAPSYEQYF
TGTGCCAGCAGCTTCCAGGGGGCGCCGTCCTACGAGCAGTACTTC
>.|TRBV12-5|TRBJ1-4|.
CASGLAGDEKLFF
TGTGCTAGTGGTTTGGCAGGGGATGAAAAACTGTTTTTT
>.|TRBV4-1|TRBJ2-1|.
CASSPGYNEQFF
TGCGCCAGCAGCCCAGGATACAATGAGCAGTTCTTC
>.|TRBV7-9|TRBJ1-4|TRBD1
CASSAGTGDTNEKLFF
TGTGCCAGCAGCGCCGGGACAGGGGACACTAATGAAAAACTGTTTTTT
>.|TRBV7-2|TRBJ2-7|.
CASSFGLEGNEQYF
TGTGCCAGCAGCTTTGGTCTAGAGGGCAACGAGCAGTACTTC
>.|TRBV6-5|TRBJ1-2|.
CASSYLTRQGSYGYTF
TGTGCCAGCAGTTACCTCACCCGGCAGGGGAGCTATGGCTACACCTTC
>.|TRBV4-2|TRBJ1-5|.
CASSQEYVAEPQHF
TGTGCCAGCAGCCAAGAATACGTGGCCGAGCCCCAGCATTTT
>.|TRBV30|TRBJ1-1|TRBD1
CAWFLRTGALNTEAFF
TGTGCCTGGTTCCTTCGGACAGGGGCGTTGAACACTGAAGCTTTCTTT
>few|TRBV10-3|TRBJ2-7|.
CAIRKEHHTGYEQYF
TGTGCCATCAGGAAAGAACACCATACAGGTTACGAGCAGTACTTC
>.|TRBV6-5|TRBJ1-1|.
CASSYSRRNTEAFF
TGTGCCAGCAGTTACTCGAGGCGGAACACTGAAGCTTTCTTT
>.|TRBV28|TRBJ2-1|TRBD1
CASIRDRDRGSNEQFF
TGTGCCAGCATCAGAGACCGGGACAGGGGATCCAATGAGCAGTTCTTC
>.|TRBV5-1|TRBJ2-1|TRBD1
CASRFRDRALDEQFF
TGCGCCAGCAGATTCCGGGACAGGGCCTTAGATGAGCAGTTCTTC
>few|TRBV5-6|TRBJ1-1|.
CASSSQGASTEAFF
TGTGCCAGCAGCTCACAGGGAGCTTCCACTGAAGCTTTCTTT
>.|TRBV7-6|TRBJ2-2|TRBD1
CASTGQGTGELFF
TGTGCCAGCACCGGACAGGGAACCGGGGAGCTGTTTTTT
>.|TRBV7-8|TRBJ2-1|TRBD1
CASSLGSGTDSINEQFF
TGTGCCAGCAGCTTAGGTTCAGGGACAGACTCCATCAATGAGCAGTTCTTC
>once|TRBV4-2|TRBJ1-1|.
CASSPRGQLNTEAFF
TGTGCCAGCAGCCCCAGAGGACAGCTGAACACTGAAGCTTTCTTT
>.|TRBV2|TRBJ1-2|.
CASTAIRWGYGDYGYTF
TGTGCCAGCACCGCGATACGTTGGGGCTACGGAGACTATGGCTACACCTTC
>.|TRBV6-1|TRBJ2-2|.
CASSERRGRSGELFF
TGTGCCAGCAGTGAAAGGCGGGGGCGGTCCGGGGAGCTGTTTTTT
>.|TRBV4-1|TRBJ2-1|TRBD2
CASSQRLVTSSISLYDEQFF
TGCGCCAGCAGCCAAAGATTGGTGACTAGCTCTATATCCTTATACGATGAGCAGTTCTTC
>.|TRBV18|TRBJ1-2|TRBD1
CASSSSRDRGNSNYGYTF
TGTGCCAGCTCATCTTCCAGGGACAGGGGAAACTCTAACTATGGCTACACCTTC
>.|TRBV23-1|TRBJ2-3|.
CASSQSPSAPETDTQYF
TGCGCCAGCAGTCAATCACCGTCCGCCCCCGAGACAGATACGCAGTATTTT
>.|TRBV6-1|TRBJ2-7|.
CASSEAGTSHEQYF
TGTGCCAGCAGTGAAGCCGGGACTTCACACGAGCAGTACTTC
>.|TRBV7-2|TRBJ2-7|.
CASSPVSYEQYF
TGTGCCAGCAGCCCGGTAAGCTACGAGCAGTACTTC
>.|TRBV5-6|TRBJ2-7|.
CASSLGDSCHEQYF
TGTGCCAGCAGCTTAGGTGACTCATGCCACGAGCAGTACTTC
>.|TRBV5-1|TRBJ1-1|.
CASSLEGGEGTEAFF
TGCGCCAGCAGCTTGGAGGGTGGGGAGGGCACTGAAGCTTTCTTT
>.|TRBV5-6|TRBJ2-7|TRBD2
CASSENLAGVNEQYF
TGTGCCAGCAGCGAGAATCTAGCGGGAGTCAACGAGCAGTACTTC
>.|TRBV10-3|TRBJ1-5|TRBD1
CAISMGQGAGQPQHF
TGTGCCATCAGTATGGGACAGGGGGCAGGTCAGCCCCAGCATTTT
>.|TRBV5-8|TRBJ2-7|.
CASSAVIEQYF
TGTGCCAGCAGCGCGGTAATCGAGCAGTACTTC
>.|TRBV4-3|TRBJ2-1|TRBD2
CASSQEGTSGYNEQFF
TGCGCCAGCAGCCAAGAGGGGACTAGCGGCTACAATGAGCAGTTCTTC
>few|TRBV5-8|TRBJ1-5|.
CASSFRQAYNQPQHF
TGTGCCAGCAGCTTCAGGCAGGCTTACAATCAGCCCCAGCATTTT
>.|TRBV12-5|TRBJ1-3|TRBD1
CASGPGTGKGNTIYF
TGTGCTAGTGGTCCCGGGACAGGGAAGGGAAACACCATATATTTT
>.|TRBV7-2|TRBJ2-1|TRBD2
CASSLVVAGRYNEQFF
TGTGCCAGCAGCTTAGTGGTAGCGGGGAGATACAATGAGCAGTTCTTC
>.|TRBV9|TRBJ1-4|.
CASSVEAESVDSEKLFF
TGTGCCAGCAGCGTAGAGGCGGAGTCGGTTGATAGTGAAAAACTGTTTTTT
>.|TRBV6-1|TRBJ1-1|.
CATRSTEAFF
TGTGCCACCCGGAGCACTGAAGCTTTCTTT